This entry lists 6 T cell receptor beta chains sequenced from one sample in a study of liver allograft versus peripheral blood T cells. Study-level background: Within transplanted livers, the T cell receptor repertoires were examined and compared against the repertoires present in the peripheral blood of liver transplant recipients.

TCRdb reprocessed the reads with MiXCR, giving one entry per CDR3 protein. The sample carries approximately 15,000 distinct CDR3 sequences, around 21% recorded once. The receptor source for this set is a human patient who had a liver transplant. Some T cells may be supplied by the graft donor.

There are many counts of this clonotype. J is TRBJ1-1 and V is TRBV30; D unclear. The V gene's germline CDR1 is GTSNPN and CDR2 SVGIG (reference sequence). This CDR3 is built from 14 residues. V lost 4 bases and J lost 3, with 15 bases in between. The CDR3 sequence: CAWTRTDSDTEAFF. The CDR3 DNA reads as TGTGCCTGGACTAGGACCGATTCGGACACTGAAGCTTTCTTT.

The sample holds a few counts of this clonotype. The chain employs TRBV28 and TRBJ1-4, with D hard to call. Trimming took 2 bases from V and 8 from J, leaving 15 bases between them. The CDR3 loop spans 15 amino acids. The germline gives CDR1 MDHEN, CDR2 SYDVKM. In DNA, the CDR3 is TGTGCCAGCAGTTTAGATTCAGGAATTCGGGAAAAACTGTTTTTT. Translated: CASSLDSGIREKLFF.

This clonotype has ten or more counts. The V call is TRBV29-1, the J call TRBJ1-1; the D is unclear. Germline CDR1 SQVTM, CDR2 ANQGSEA. V lost 5 bases, J lost 7 bases, and 17 bases lay in between. The CDR3 has 13 amino acids. The DNA for the CDR3 is TGCAGCGTTCTGTTACCTCGGGCAAGTGAAGCTTTCTTT. This codes for CSVLLPRASEAFF.

This clonotype was counted between two and nine times. The genes are TRBV24-1 and TRBJ2-7, with D unresolved. This CDR3 spans 15 amino acids. Per the germline V gene, CDR1 is KGHDR and CDR2 is SFDVKD. Trimming cost V 0 bases and J 3 bases, with 11 bases left between them. The CDR3 DNA sequence: TGTGCCACCAGTGATTTGCGGCAGAAGATCTACGAGCAGTACTTC. This codes for CATSDLRQKIYEQYF.

The J gene is TRBJ2-1, the V gene TRBV30; D not resolved. From germline, CDR1 is GTSNPN and CDR2 SVGIG (reference sequence). The CDR3 has 12 amino acids. V was trimmed by 6 bases and J by 3 bases, leaving 9 bases between them. CDR3 sequence reads: CACGRHYNEQFF. The CDR3 bases are TGTGCCTGTGGACGGCACTACAATGAGCAGTTCTTC. The whole variable domain, filled in from reference TRBV30 and TRBJ2-1, reads SQTIHQWPATLVQPVGSPLSLECTVEGTSNPNLYWYRQAAGRGLQLLFYSVGIGQISSEVPQNLSASRPQDRQFILSSKKLLLSDSGFYLCACGRHYNEQFFGPGTRLTVL.

The V call is TRBV12-3 or TRBV12-4, the J call TRBJ1-4; D unresolved. This CDR3 contains 16 residues. Trimming took off 4 bases at V and 4 bases at J, with 16 bases between the two ends. The CDR3 bases are TGTGCCAGCAGTTCCGGAAGGACGGCGATTAATGAAAAACTGTTTTTT. Residues: CASSSGRTAINEKLFF.